This is a list of T cell receptor beta chains from one sample in a study of blood T cell repertoires in COVID-19. The repertoire was sequenced with immunoSEQ multiplex PCR; TCRdb's copy has only in-frame clones and lacks some. The repertoire consists of about 42,000 clones, with roughly nine tenths occurring once and the leading ten covering 15% to 20%. Sequences were obtained from peripheral blood. These receptors all stem from a man in his 70s with active COVID-19. CDR3s include the opening cysteine and the closing phenylalanine or tryptophan. Clone size appears in some rows only: once, few, many, or a class for an expanded clone.

J,size,V,length,CDR3
TRBJ1-4,NA,TRBV5-8,14,CASSLGQVNEKLFF
TRBJ2-7,NA,TRBV4-3,16,CASSQVLGTTSGEQYF
TRBJ2-2,once,TRBV6-4,18,CASSDAPGLAGGSGELFF
TRBJ2-7,NA,TRBV5-6,16,CASSFGLGALGYEQYF
TRBJ2-7,few,TRBV3-1/TRBV3-2,14,CASSQDLAGYEQYF
TRBJ1-6,NA,TRBV2,15,CASRQVWGVNSPLHF
TRBJ2-2,NA,TRBV7-2,16,CASSSQGRWNTGELFF
TRBJ2-7,NA,TRBV29-1,13,CSVGGEVSYEQYF
TRBJ1-2,NA,TRBV10-3,15,CAISESGLPGNGYTF
TRBJ1-1,NA,TRBV6-6,16,CASSRDRAPLNTEAFF
TRBJ2-1,NA,TRBV19,16,CASSTAGTGKGNEQFF
TRBJ1-3,NA,TRBV7-2,16,CASSLERGVSGNTIYF
TRBJ2-2,NA,TRBV24-1,18,CATSDYVDSVVPTGELFF
TRBJ2-7,once,TRBV5-4,15,CASSLTSGSVHEQYF
TRBJ2-5,NA,TRBV6-5,15,CASSSTGGWQETQYF
TRBJ2-5,NA,TRBV6-5,13,CASRLEGAGTQYF
TRBJ2-7,NA,TRBV10-3,17,CAISESLGLADSYEQYF
TRBJ2-7,NA,TRBV11-2,16,CASSPGLAGPTHEQYF
TRBJ2-2,NA,TRBV19,16,CASSIPGGKGTGELFF
TRBJ1-1,NA,TRBV5-6,13,CASSFGGRTEAFF
TRBJ1-5,NA,TRBV4-1,18,CASSQALLTGRSNQPQHF
TRBJ1-1,NA,TRBV12-3/TRBV12-4,12,CASSSGNTEAFF
TRBJ2-7,NA,TRBV4-1,14,CASSRQGAFEAQYF
TRBJ2-1,NA,TRBV18,16,CASSPGQGISYNEQFF
TRBJ1-2,NA,TRBV6-2/TRBV6-3,15,CASSPRGFGNYGYTF
TRBJ2-7,NA,TRBV4-2,13,CASSQDAVYEQYF
TRBJ2-7,NA,TRBV6-1,15,CASSEFWDSTYEQYF
TRBJ1-3,NA,TRBV28,16,CASTTMGRMTGNTIYF
TRBJ1-1,NA,TRBV2,13,CASRGQMNTEAFF